Shown below are 10 T cell receptor beta chains from a single sample sequenced in a study of cytotoxic CD8 clonotypes in ibrutinib-treated CLL. Libraries were prepared by immunoSEQ multiplex PCR; TCRdb keeps only in-frame clonotypes and omits some of them. The repertoire has nearly 300,000 clones, around 77% of them found once; the top ten carry 5.6%. Specimen: PBMCs, collected at disease progression, from a patient treated with ibrutinib. The receptors shown here come from a human donor with chronic lymphocytic leukemia.

This clone was seen once. This chain joins TRBV2 and TRBJ2-3, with 15 bases lining up with TRBD2. CDR1 and CDR2 from the germline V gene are SNHLY and FYNNEI. CDR3 size: 19 residues. Trimming at V came to 7 bases and at J to 2 bases, leaving 13 bases not matched to a gene. The CDR3 region has the DNA TGTGCCAGCAACGCGGGACTAGCGGGAGGCCAGGGCCCCACAGATACGCAGTATTTT. It specifies CASNAGLAGGQGPTDTQYF.

This chain uses TRBV21-1 with TRBJ2-7; the table's D call, TRBD2, was not checked against the DNA. TRBV21-1 is given as a pseudogene. This CDR3 is 16 amino acids long. The CDR3 DNA reads TGTGCCAGCAGCAAAGGGTATAGGTTGGCGGGAGTCGAGCAGTACTTC. Amino acids: CASSKGYRLAGVEQYF.

The chain couples TRBV10-3 to TRBJ1-2, with 9 bases that match TRBD1. CDR3 length equals 16 residues. CDR1 and CDR2 from the germline V gene are ENHRY and SYGVKD. V gave up 7 bases and J gave up 4 bases; unmatched junction bases: 13. The CDR3 spells CAIMMGAGTGLYGYTF. The CDR3 DNA is TGTGCCATCATGATGGGGGCCGGGACAGGGCTCTATGGCTACACCTTC.

V and J are TRBV28 and TRBJ1-5; D perhaps matches TRBD1 (5 bases). The germline V gene encodes CDR1 MDHEN and CDR2 SYDVKM. The CDR3 spans 14 residues. The V gene lost 4 bases and the J gene lost 0 bases, with 7 bases spanning the gap. In nucleotides, the CDR3 is TGTGCCAGCAGTTACAGGTATAGCAATCAGCCCCAGCATTTT. Residues: CASSYRYSNQPQHF.

The rearrangement joins TRBV5-1 to TRBJ1-1; maybe TRBD1 (6 bases). From germline, CDR1 is SGHRS and CDR2 YFSETQ. The CDR3 contains 12 residues. The V gene lost 7 bases and the J gene lost 6 bases, with 13 bases spanning the gap. The chain's CDR3 is CASAGASSEAFF. The DNA for the CDR3 is TGCGCCAGCGCAGGGGCTTCTTCTGAAGCTTTCTTT. The variable domain in full, completed from reference TRBV5-1 and TRBJ1-1, reads KAGVTQTPRYLIKTRGQQVTLSCSPISGHRSVSWYQQTPGQGLQFLFEYFSETQRNKGNFPGRFSGRQFSNSRSEMNVSTLELGDSALYLCASAGASSEAFFGQGTRLTVV.

This clone was picked up a small number of times. The V and J genes are TRBV27 and TRBJ2-7; 7 bases are shared with TRBD2. J lost 2 bases, V lost 8 bases, and 9 bases had no gene match. Germline V gene data show CDR1 as MNHEY and CDR2 as SMNVEV (reference sequence). The CDR3 consists of 14 residues. DNA for the CDR3: TGTGCCAGCGCGGGACCGGGACTACCCTACGAGCAGTACTTC. It translates to CASAGPGLPYEQYF.

This chain uses TRBV4-2 with TRBJ2-2; TRBD1 matches at 12 bases. The V gene end was trimmed by 1 base and the J gene end by 6 bases; junction bases not matched to a gene: 3. Germline CDR1 and CDR2: LGHNA and YNFKEQ. This CDR3 is 16 amino acids long. The CDR3 region has the DNA TGTGCCAGCAGCCAAGCCGGGACAGGGGGCCCCGGGGAGCTGTTTTTT. It is translated as CASSQAGTGGPGELFF.

This clone was observed a handful of times. The rearrangement links TRBV9 to TRBJ1-6, with 8 bases fitting TRBD1. The CDR3 consists of 15 residues. With 4 bases clipped from V and 5 bases from J, the junction kept 5 bases outside the gene matches. CDR1 and CDR2 (germline): SGDLS, YYNGEE. CDR3 loop: CASSLSGQDNSPLHF. DNA for the CDR3: TGTGCCAGCAGCCTTTCGGGACAGGATAATTCACCCCTCCACTTT.

The chain employs TRBV4-1 and TRBJ2-3, with D maybe TRBD1 (6 bases). The CDR3 consists of 14 residues. Between the trimmed V and J ends, which lost 2 bases and 4 bases, there was a span of 10 bases. Germline V CDR1 and CDR2: MGHRA, YSYEKL. Here the CDR3 reads CASSQQTGSDTQYF. CDR3 DNA sequence: TGCGCCAGCAGCCAACAGACAGGTTCAGATACGCAGTATTTT.

This sequence joins TRBV11-2 and TRBJ2-5, with 9 bases lining up with TRBD2. The CDR3 is made up of 16 amino acids. Germline lookup yields CDR1 SGHAT and CDR2 FQNNGV. The V gene end was trimmed by 1 base and the J gene end by 1 base; junction bases not matched to a gene: 4. The DNA of the CDR3 is TGTGCCAGCAGCTTAGTTAGCGGGGGCCTCCAAGAGACCCAGTACTTC. It encodes CASSLVSGGLQETQYF.